The clone carrying this T cell receptor (beta chain) occurred many times. Its antigen remains unidentified. The sample belongs to a study of T cell clonality in common variable immunodeficiency. Study-level points and caveats: Common variable immunodeficiency TCR beta sequences reportedly had fewer deletions and N-nucleotide insertions. Compared with healthy controls, CVID subjects showed increased TCRbeta clonality, mostly in about a third. Compared with controls, CVID subjects had fewer shared TCRbeta clones.

Profiling relied on immunoSEQ multiplex PCR, and the TCRdb table lists in-frame clones only, not all of them. This table holds about 42,000 clones with no singletons; the top ten claim approximately 5.6%. Sequencing was done on a sample of peripheral blood mononuclear cells. The sequence was obtained from a human donor with common variable immunodeficiency.

The CDR3 loop reads CSVAAVSGELFF. Partial CDR3 DNA: TGCAGCGTAGCCGCGGTATCCGGGGAG. The J gene is TRBJ2-2, the V gene TRBV29-1, with D uncertain. The sequence runs out 3 residues before the end of the CDR3; the remainder is reconstructed from the germline J gene. Germline V CDR1 and CDR2: SQVTM, ANQGSEA. Deletions cut 6 bases from V and 6 bases from J, with 11 bases between. The CDR3 is 12 residues long.